Listed below are T cell receptor beta chains from one sample, sequenced in a study of blood T cells in healthy people across ages. Each CDR3 protein gets one entry after TCRdb re-called the 5' RACE reads with MiXCR. The top ten hold less than 3.5% of the sample, which has 750,000 to 950,000 distinct CDR3 sequences, roughly 25% seen once. A further study also used this sample, focusing on T cells of mothers and their children.

Sequencing input: blood. The source is a boy aged 10-17 years in good health. The CDR3 runs from the conserved cysteine through the conserved F or W. The D gene is left open where the match is weak. Expanded clones get a size class; other rows say once, few or many, or leave the size out.

clone size: NA; J gene: TRBJ2-7; D gene: NA; V gene: TRBV6-5; CDR3 DNA: TGTGCCAGCAGTTACTTAGGACAGGGAGGGAGCGAGCAGTACTTC; CDR3 protein: CASSYLGQGGSEQYF
clone size: NA; J gene: TRBJ2-1; D gene: TRBD2; V gene: TRBV7-3; CDR3 DNA: TGTGCCAGCAGCTCCGGGACTAGCGGGACCAATGAGCAGTTCTTC; CDR3 protein: CASSSGTSGTNEQFF
clone size: few; J gene: TRBJ2-5; D gene: TRBD2; V gene: TRBV9; CDR3 DNA: TGTGCCAGCAGCCCCCGCGGGGGGGCGGAAGAGACCCAGTACTTC; CDR3 protein: CASSPRGGAEETQYF
clone size: NA; J gene: TRBJ2-1; D gene: NA; V gene: TRBV5-1; CDR3 DNA: TGCGCCAGCAGGGAGAGCTCCTACAATGAGCAGTTCTTC; CDR3 protein: CASRESSYNEQFF
clone size: NA; J gene: TRBJ1-1; D gene: NA; V gene: TRBV5-1; CDR3 DNA: TGCGCCAGCAGCTTGGGCTGGGAAGGGACTGAAGCTTTCTTT; CDR3 protein: CASSLGWEGTEAFF
clone size: few; J gene: TRBJ1-2; D gene: TRBD1; V gene: TRBV14; CDR3 DNA: TGTGCCAGCAGCCCCATGGACAGGTTCTATGGCTACACCTTC; CDR3 protein: CASSPMDRFYGYTF
clone size: few; J gene: TRBJ2-3; D gene: TRBD2; V gene: TRBV12-3/TRBV12-4; CDR3 DNA: TGTGCCATCCAGCGGGGGGGCACAGATACGCAGTATTTT; CDR3 protein: CAIQRGGTDTQYF
clone size: NA; J gene: TRBJ2-3; D gene: TRBD1; V gene: TRBV6-2/TRBV6-3; CDR3 DNA: TGTGCCAGCAGGCGGCAACGGGGGACAGGGGGCACAGATACGCAGTATTTT; CDR3 protein: CASRRQRGTGGTDTQYF
clone size: NA; J gene: TRBJ1-2; D gene: NA; V gene: TRBV6-5; CDR3 DNA: TGTGCCAGCAGTCCCCGTACAGGCTACTATGGCTACACCTTC; CDR3 protein: CASSPRTGYYGYTF
clone size: once; J gene: TRBJ2-2; D gene: TRBD2; V gene: TRBV27; CDR3 DNA: TGTGTCAGCAGTCCGTACCAACTAGCGGGGGTTGCCGGGGAGCTGTTTTTT; CDR3 protein: CVSSPYQLAGVAGELFF
clone size: NA; J gene: TRBJ2-6; D gene: NA; V gene: TRBV5-1; CDR3 DNA: TGCGCCAGCAGCTTGGAGACCGAACGGCCCTCTGGCTCCTGGGCCAACGTCCTGACTTTC; CDR3 protein: CASSLETERPSGSWANVLTF
clone size: NA; J gene: TRBJ2-1; D gene: NA; V gene: TRBV6-2/TRBV6-3; CDR3 DNA: TGTGCCAGCAGTGACGGGAGCCCCTACAATGAGCAGTTCTTC; CDR3 protein: CASSDGSPYNEQFF
clone size: few; J gene: TRBJ2-5; D gene: NA; V gene: TRBV15; CDR3 DNA: TGTGCCACTAGCAGCGCCACAGGGACAGAGACCCAGTACTTC; CDR3 protein: CATSSATGTETQYF
clone size: NA; J gene: TRBJ2-5; D gene: TRBD1; V gene: TRBV24-1; CDR3 DNA: TGTGCCACCAGTGACAGAGGACAGGGAGGCGGAGAGACCCAGTACTTC; CDR3 protein: CATSDRGQGGGETQYF
clone size: few; J gene: TRBJ2-5; D gene: TRBD1; V gene: TRBV3-1; CDR3 DNA: TGTGCCAGCATCTCAGGGGGTACCGAAGAGACCCAGTACTTC; CDR3 protein: CASISGGTEETQYF
clone size: few; J gene: TRBJ1-2; D gene: NA; V gene: TRBV27; CDR3 DNA: TGTGCCAGCAGCCACGGGGCTGGCTACACCTTC; CDR3 protein: CASSHGAGYTF
clone size: NA; J gene: TRBJ2-3; D gene: TRBD2; V gene: TRBV27; CDR3 DNA: TGTGCCAGCAGTTTATCCAGCGGGAATGCAGATACGCAGTATTTT; CDR3 protein: CASSLSSGNADTQYF
clone size: NA; J gene: TRBJ2-5; D gene: NA; V gene: TRBV10-3; CDR3 DNA: TGTGCCACCCTGCCGAGGACAGATAACTACCAGCAGTACTTC; CDR3 protein: CATLPRTDNYQQYF
clone size: NA; J gene: TRBJ1-1; D gene: TRBD1; V gene: TRBV4-1; CDR3 DNA: TGCGCCAGCAGCCCCAGGGGGACGGCGGACACTGAAGCTTTCTTT; CDR3 protein: CASSPRGTADTEAFF
clone size: NA; J gene: TRBJ1-2; D gene: TRBD1; V gene: TRBV20-1; CDR3 DNA: TGCAGTGCTAGAGCTCCCGAGGGGACAGGGAATGGCTACACCTTC; CDR3 protein: CSARAPEGTGNGYTF
clone size: NA; J gene: TRBJ1-2; D gene: NA; V gene: TRBV6-1; CDR3 DNA: TGTGCCAGCAGTCCCGGGCCCCGATCTACCTATGGCTACACCTTC; CDR3 protein: CASSPGPRSTYGYTF
clone size: once; J gene: TRBJ1-5; D gene: TRBD1; V gene: TRBV2; CDR3 DNA: TGTGCCAGCAGAGAGGGGACAGGCCTTAATCAGCCCCAGCATTTT; CDR3 protein: CASREGTGLNQPQHF
clone size: NA; J gene: TRBJ2-4; D gene: TRBD2; V gene: TRBV6-5; CDR3 DNA: TGTGCCAGCAGTTACCTAGCGGGGCAGGGGGAAAACATTCAGTACTTC; CDR3 protein: CASSYLAGQGENIQYF
clone size: once; J gene: TRBJ1-5; D gene: NA; V gene: TRBV12-3/TRBV12-4; CDR3 DNA: TGTGCCAGCAGTTCGATGACAGAGAATCAGCCCCAGCATTTT; CDR3 protein: CASSSMTENQPQHF
clone size: NA; J gene: TRBJ2-7; D gene: TRBD1; V gene: TRBV5-1; CDR3 DNA: TGCGCCAGCAGCTTCTCCGACTCGACAGGGAGTCTGGGCCACGAGCAGTACTTC; CDR3 protein: CASSFSDSTGSLGHEQYF
clone size: few; J gene: TRBJ2-1; D gene: TRBD1; V gene: TRBV2; CDR3 DNA: TGTGCCAGCAGCGGGACAGGGGTTGAGCAGTTCTTC; CDR3 protein: CASSGTGVEQFF
clone size: few; J gene: TRBJ2-1; D gene: NA; V gene: TRBV24-1; CDR3 DNA: TGTGCCACCAGTGTGGGGGAATACAATGAGCAGTTCTTC; CDR3 protein: CATSVGEYNEQFF
clone size: NA; J gene: TRBJ1-2; D gene: NA; V gene: TRBV7-9; CDR3 DNA: TGTGCCAGCAGCCCTCAGACGGCTCAAGATGGCTACACCTTC; CDR3 protein: CASSPQTAQDGYTF
clone size: NA; J gene: TRBJ1-4; D gene: NA; V gene: TRBV30; CDR3 DNA: TGTGCCTGGAGTGTATACGATGCAACTAATGAAAAACTGTTTTTT; CDR3 protein: CAWSVYDATNEKLFF
clone size: few; J gene: TRBJ1-2; D gene: NA; V gene: TRBV29-1; CDR3 DNA: TGCAGCGTTGAAGAAACGGCAGGGATGAGGTATGGCTACACCTTC; CDR3 protein: CSVEETAGMRYGYTF
clone size: NA; J gene: TRBJ2-5; D gene: NA; V gene: TRBV29-1; CDR3 DNA: TGCAGCGTCGACCTCTCCGACAGCCAAGAGACCCAGTACTTC; CDR3 protein: CSVDLSDSQETQYF
clone size: few; J gene: TRBJ2-3; D gene: TRBD2; V gene: TRBV30; CDR3 DNA: TGTGCCTGGAAAATTTCTCCTAGCGGGGCAGATACGCAGTATTTT; CDR3 protein: CAWKISPSGADTQYF
clone size: NA; J gene: TRBJ2-1; D gene: NA; V gene: TRBV10-3; CDR3 DNA: TGTGCCACAATCGCGGGGAATGAGCAGTTCTTC; CDR3 protein: CATIAGNEQFF
clone size: NA; J gene: TRBJ1-2; D gene: NA; V gene: TRBV2; CDR3 DNA: TGTGCCAGCAGTGACAGGACTCCCGATGGCTACACCTTC; CDR3 protein: CASSDRTPDGYTF
clone size: few; J gene: TRBJ2-1; D gene: NA; V gene: TRBV24-1; CDR3 DNA: TGTGCCACCAGTGTTCCGGACAGCTACGGTGAGCAGTTCTTC; CDR3 protein: CATSVPDSYGEQFF
clone size: NA; J gene: TRBJ2-1; D gene: TRBD2; V gene: TRBV7-2; CDR3 DNA: TGTGCCAGCAGCACACGGACTAGCGGGAGGAATGAGCAGTTCTTC; CDR3 protein: CASSTRTSGRNEQFF
clone size: NA; J gene: TRBJ1-5; D gene: NA; V gene: TRBV7-8; CDR3 DNA: TGTGCCAGCGGGCACAGGGAAGAGGACTTAAGGCAGCCCCAGCATTTT; CDR3 protein: CASGHREEDLRQPQHF
clone size: NA; J gene: TRBJ2-2; D gene: TRBD1; V gene: TRBV12-3/TRBV12-4; CDR3 DNA: TGTGCCAGCAGTTTAACGACAGGGACCGGCGGGGAGCTGTTTTTT; CDR3 protein: CASSLTTGTGGELFF
clone size: few; J gene: TRBJ2-1; D gene: TRBD1; V gene: TRBV2; CDR3 DNA: TGTGCCAGCAGTGAAACGGGACAGGGGGCGTTGGAGCAGTTCTTC; CDR3 protein: CASSETGQGALEQFF
clone size: NA; J gene: TRBJ1-3; D gene: NA; V gene: TRBV20-1; CDR3 DNA: TGCAGTGCTAGAGATCTAAGGAGAAGCGGGAGAAACACCATATATTTT; CDR3 protein: CSARDLRRSGRNTIYF
clone size: NA; J gene: TRBJ1-4; D gene: NA; V gene: TRBV19; CDR3 DNA: TGTGCCAGTAGTTCAGGAATTAATGAAAAACTGTTTTTT; CDR3 protein: CASSSGINEKLFF
clone size: NA; J gene: TRBJ2-7; D gene: NA; V gene: TRBV4-2; CDR3 DNA: TGTGCCAGCAGCCAAGAAGTAGGGACGGCGAACTACGAGCAGTACTTC; CDR3 protein: CASSQEVGTANYEQYF
clone size: few; J gene: TRBJ2-6; D gene: NA; V gene: TRBV11-2; CDR3 DNA: TGTGCCAGCAGCCCCACCAGGGGGGCCAACGTCCTGACTTTC; CDR3 protein: CASSPTRGANVLTF
clone size: few; J gene: TRBJ2-7; D gene: NA; V gene: TRBV20-1; CDR3 DNA: TGCAGTGCTAGATTGGAAGGGGAGCAGTACTTC; CDR3 protein: CSARLEGEQYF
clone size: NA; J gene: TRBJ2-7; D gene: TRBD1; V gene: TRBV5-1; CDR3 DNA: TGCGCCAGCAGCTCTTGGACAGGGAGCTCCTACGAGCAGTACTTC; CDR3 protein: CASSSWTGSSYEQYF
clone size: NA; J gene: TRBJ2-7; D gene: NA; V gene: TRBV29-1; CDR3 DNA: TGCAGCGGCTCGTACCAGGGCAGCTCCTACGAGCAGTACTTC; CDR3 protein: CSGSYQGSSYEQYF
clone size: NA; J gene: TRBJ2-1; D gene: TRBD2; V gene: TRBV10-3; CDR3 DNA: TGTGCCATCAGTGAGTGGGCTAGCGGGGGGGCTAACAATGAGCAGTTCTTC; CDR3 protein: CAISEWASGGANNEQFF
clone size: NA; J gene: TRBJ1-2; D gene: TRBD1; V gene: TRBV7-9; CDR3 DNA: TGTGCCAGCAGCGACCGACAGGGACTTTTCCTCTTC; CDR3 protein: CASSDRQGLFLF
clone size: NA; J gene: TRBJ1-1; D gene: TRBD1; V gene: TRBV12-3/TRBV12-4; CDR3 DNA: TGTGCCAGCAGTTCGGACAGGGGGCTAGGGAACACTGAAGCTTTCTTT; CDR3 protein: CASSSDRGLGNTEAFF
clone size: few; J gene: TRBJ2-4; D gene: NA; V gene: TRBV29-1; CDR3 DNA: TGCAGCGTTGAACGGGGGACGGGAAACATTCAGTACTTC; CDR3 protein: CSVERGTGNIQYF
clone size: few; J gene: TRBJ2-7; D gene: TRBD2; V gene: TRBV7-2; CDR3 DNA: TGTGCCAGCAGCTTAGCCCGCCCAGCGGGAGGCGACGAGCAGTACTTC; CDR3 protein: CASSLARPAGGDEQYF
clone size: NA; J gene: TRBJ2-3; D gene: NA; V gene: TRBV7-2; CDR3 DNA: TGTGCCAGCAGCTTAGTAGTAGGGGATACGCAGTATTTT; CDR3 protein: CASSLVVGDTQYF
clone size: few; J gene: TRBJ2-7; D gene: TRBD1; V gene: TRBV19; CDR3 DNA: TGTGCCAGTACCGGGACAGGGCTCGGCGAGCAGTACTTC; CDR3 protein: CASTGTGLGEQYF
clone size: NA; J gene: TRBJ2-1; D gene: NA; V gene: TRBV6-2/TRBV6-3; CDR3 DNA: TGTGCCAGCAGATGGAAGACCAATGAGCAGTTCTTC; CDR3 protein: CASRWKTNEQFF
clone size: few; J gene: TRBJ2-7; D gene: TRBD1; V gene: TRBV28; CDR3 DNA: TGTGCCAGCAGTTTGGGGACCCCCGGGACAGTGATCGAGCAGTACTTC; CDR3 protein: CASSLGTPGTVIEQYF
clone size: NA; J gene: TRBJ2-1; D gene: NA; V gene: TRBV7-6; CDR3 DNA: TGTGCCAGCAGCTTATTCACAGGGTATGAGCAGTTCTTC; CDR3 protein: CASSLFTGYEQFF
clone size: many; J gene: TRBJ1-2; D gene: NA; V gene: TRBV2; CDR3 DNA: TGTGCCAGCAGTCGGGCCCTAACCAATGGCTACACCTTC; CDR3 protein: CASSRALTNGYTF